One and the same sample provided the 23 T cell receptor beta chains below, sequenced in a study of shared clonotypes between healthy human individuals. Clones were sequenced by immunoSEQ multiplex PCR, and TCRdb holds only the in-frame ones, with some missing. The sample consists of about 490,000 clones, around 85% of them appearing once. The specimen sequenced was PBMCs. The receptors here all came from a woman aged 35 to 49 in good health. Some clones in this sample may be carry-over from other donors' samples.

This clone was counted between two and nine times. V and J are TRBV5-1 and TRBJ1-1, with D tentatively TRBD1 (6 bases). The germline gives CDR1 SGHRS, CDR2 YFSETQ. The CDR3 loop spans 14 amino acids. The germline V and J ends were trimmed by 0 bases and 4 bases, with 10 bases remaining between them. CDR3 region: CASSLVQGGTEAFF. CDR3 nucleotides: TGCGCCAGCAGCTTGGTACAGGGTGGCACTGAAGCTTTCTTT. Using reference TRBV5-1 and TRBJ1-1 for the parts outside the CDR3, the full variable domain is KAGVTQTPRYLIKTRGQQVTLSCSPISGHRSVSWYQQTPGQGLQFLFEYFSETQRNKGNFPGRFSGRQFSNSRSEMNVSTLELGDSALYLCASSLVQGGTEAFFGQGTRLTVV.

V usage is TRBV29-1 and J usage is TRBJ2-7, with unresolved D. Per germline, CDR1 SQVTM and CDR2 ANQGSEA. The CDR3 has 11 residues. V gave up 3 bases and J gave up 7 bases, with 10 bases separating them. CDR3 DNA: TGCAGCGTTGACCTCAGGCAAGAGCAGTACTTC. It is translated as CSVDLRQEQYF.

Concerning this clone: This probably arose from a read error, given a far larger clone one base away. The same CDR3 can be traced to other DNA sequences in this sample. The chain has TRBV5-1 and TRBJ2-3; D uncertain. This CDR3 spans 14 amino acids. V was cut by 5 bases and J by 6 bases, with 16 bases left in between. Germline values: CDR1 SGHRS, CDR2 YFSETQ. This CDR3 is CASSAASVGDTQYF. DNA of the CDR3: TGCGCCAGCAGTGCAGCTAGTGTCGGGGATACGCAGTATTTT.

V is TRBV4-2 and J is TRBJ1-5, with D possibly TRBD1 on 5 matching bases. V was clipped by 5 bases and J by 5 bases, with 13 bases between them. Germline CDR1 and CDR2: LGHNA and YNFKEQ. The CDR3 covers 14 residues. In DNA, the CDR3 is TGTGCCAGCAGCTTGGCCGGGGGTGATCAGCCCCAGCATTTT. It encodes CASSLAGGDQPQHF.

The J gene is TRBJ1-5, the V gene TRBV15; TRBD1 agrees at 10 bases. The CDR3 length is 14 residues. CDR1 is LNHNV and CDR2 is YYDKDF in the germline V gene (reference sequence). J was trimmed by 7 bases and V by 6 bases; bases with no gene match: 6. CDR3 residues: CATRMGQGRQPQHF. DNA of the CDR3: TGTGCCACCAGGATGGGACAGGGGCGACAGCCCCAGCATTTT. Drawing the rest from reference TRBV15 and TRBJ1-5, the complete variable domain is DAMVIQNPRYQVTQFGKPVTLSCSQTLNHNVMYWYQQKSSQAPKLLFHYYDKDFNNEADTPDNFQSRRPNTSFCFLDIRSPGLGDTAMYLCATRMGQGRQPQHFGDGTRLSIL.

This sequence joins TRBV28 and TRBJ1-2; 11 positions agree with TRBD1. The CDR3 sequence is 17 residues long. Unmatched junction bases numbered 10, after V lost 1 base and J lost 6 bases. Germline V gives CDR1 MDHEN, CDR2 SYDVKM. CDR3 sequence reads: CASSLFKGQGELDGYTF. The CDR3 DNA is TGTGCCAGCAGTTTATTCAAGGGACAGGGGGAACTAGATGGCTACACCTTC.

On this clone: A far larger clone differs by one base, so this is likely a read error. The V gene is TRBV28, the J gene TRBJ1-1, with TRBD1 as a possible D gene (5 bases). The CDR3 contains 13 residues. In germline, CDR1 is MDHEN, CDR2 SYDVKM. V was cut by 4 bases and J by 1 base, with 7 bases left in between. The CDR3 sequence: CASSSTGNTEAFF. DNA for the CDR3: TGTGCCAGCAGTTCAACAGGGAACACTGAAGCTTTCTTT.

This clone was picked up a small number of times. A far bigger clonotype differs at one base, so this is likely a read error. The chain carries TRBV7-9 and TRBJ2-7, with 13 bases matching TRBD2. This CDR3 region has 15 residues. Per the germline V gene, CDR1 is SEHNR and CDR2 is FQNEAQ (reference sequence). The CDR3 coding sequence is TGTACCAGCAGCACCCGGACTAGCGGGAGCGACGAGCAGTACTTC. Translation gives CTSSTRTSGSDEQYF. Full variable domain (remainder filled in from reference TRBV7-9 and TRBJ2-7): DTGVSQNPRHKITKRGQNVTFRCDPISEHNRLYWYRQTLGQGPEFLTYFQNEAQLEKSRLLSDRFSAERPKGSFSTLEIQRTEQGDSAMYLCTSSTRTSGSDEQYFGPGTRLTVT.

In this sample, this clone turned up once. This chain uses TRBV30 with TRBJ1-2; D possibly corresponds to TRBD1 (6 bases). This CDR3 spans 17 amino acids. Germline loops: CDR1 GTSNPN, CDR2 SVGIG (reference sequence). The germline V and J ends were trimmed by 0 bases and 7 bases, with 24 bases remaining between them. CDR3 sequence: CAWSVPSWAGADGGYTF. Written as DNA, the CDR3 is TGTGCCTGGAGTGTACCTTCGTGGGCAGGGGCCGACGGTGGCTACACCTTC.

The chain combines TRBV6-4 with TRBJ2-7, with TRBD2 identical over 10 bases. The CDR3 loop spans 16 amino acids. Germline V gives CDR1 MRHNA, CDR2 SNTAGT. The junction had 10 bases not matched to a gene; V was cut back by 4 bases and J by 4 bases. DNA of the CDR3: TGTGCCAGCAGTGCCCGACTAGCGGGCAACCCATACGAGCAGTACTTC. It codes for CASSARLAGNPYEQYF.

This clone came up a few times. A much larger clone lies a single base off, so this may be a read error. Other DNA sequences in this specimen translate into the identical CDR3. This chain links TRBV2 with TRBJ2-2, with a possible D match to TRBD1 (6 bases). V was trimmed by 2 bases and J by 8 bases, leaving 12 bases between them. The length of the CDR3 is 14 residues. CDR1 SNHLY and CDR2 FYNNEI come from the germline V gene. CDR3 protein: CASSETGSTGELFF. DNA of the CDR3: TGTGCCAGCAGTGAAACAGGGAGTACAGGGGAGCTGTTTTTT.

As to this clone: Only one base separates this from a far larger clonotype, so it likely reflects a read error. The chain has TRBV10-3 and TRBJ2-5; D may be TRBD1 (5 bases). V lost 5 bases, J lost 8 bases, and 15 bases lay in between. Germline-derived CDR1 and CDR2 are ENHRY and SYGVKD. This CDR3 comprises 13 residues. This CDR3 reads CAISQDTPGTQYF. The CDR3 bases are TGTGCCATCAGTCAGGACACCCCAGGCACCCAGTACTTC.

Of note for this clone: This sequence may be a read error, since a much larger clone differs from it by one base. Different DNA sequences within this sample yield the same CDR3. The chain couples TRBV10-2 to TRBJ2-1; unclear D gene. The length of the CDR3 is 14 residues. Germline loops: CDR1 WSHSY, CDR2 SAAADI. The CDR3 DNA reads TGCGCCAGCAGTGAGAGGAGCTCCTACAATGAGCAATTCTTC. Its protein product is CASSERSSYNEQFF.

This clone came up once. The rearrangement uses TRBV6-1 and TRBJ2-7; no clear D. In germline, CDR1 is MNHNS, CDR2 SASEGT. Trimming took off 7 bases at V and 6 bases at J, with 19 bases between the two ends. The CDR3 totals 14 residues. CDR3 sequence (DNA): TGTGCCAGCACTCTACCGGGCCTACCCTCCGAGCAGTACTTC. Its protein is CASTLPGLPSEQYF.

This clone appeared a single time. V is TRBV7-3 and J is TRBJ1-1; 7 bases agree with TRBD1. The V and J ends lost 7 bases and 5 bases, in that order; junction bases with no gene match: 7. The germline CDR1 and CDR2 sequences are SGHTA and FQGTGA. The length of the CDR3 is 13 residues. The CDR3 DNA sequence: TGTGCCAGCATGGAGGGGGCAGGTACTGAAGCTTTCTTT. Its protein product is CASMEGAGTEAFF.

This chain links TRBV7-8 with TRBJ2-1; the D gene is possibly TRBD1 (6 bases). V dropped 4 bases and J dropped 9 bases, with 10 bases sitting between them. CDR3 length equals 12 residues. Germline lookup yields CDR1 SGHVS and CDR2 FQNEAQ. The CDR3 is CASSYGGGEQFF. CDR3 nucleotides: TGTGCCAGCAGCTATGGGGGCGGTGAGCAGTTCTTC.

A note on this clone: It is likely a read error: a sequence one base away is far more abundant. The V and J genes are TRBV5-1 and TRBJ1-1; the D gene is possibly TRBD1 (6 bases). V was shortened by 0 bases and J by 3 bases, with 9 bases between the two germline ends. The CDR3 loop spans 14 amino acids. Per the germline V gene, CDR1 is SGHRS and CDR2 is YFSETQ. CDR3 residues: CASSLVGADTEAFF. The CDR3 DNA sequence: TGCGCCAGCAGCTTGGTGGGGGCGGACACTGAAGCTTTCTTT. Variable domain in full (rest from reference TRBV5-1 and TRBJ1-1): KAGVTQTPRYLIKTRGQQVTLSCSPISGHRSVSWYQQTPGQGLQFLFEYFSETQRNKGNFPGRFSGRQFSNSRSEMNVSTLELGDSALYLCASSLVGADTEAFFGQGTRLTVV.

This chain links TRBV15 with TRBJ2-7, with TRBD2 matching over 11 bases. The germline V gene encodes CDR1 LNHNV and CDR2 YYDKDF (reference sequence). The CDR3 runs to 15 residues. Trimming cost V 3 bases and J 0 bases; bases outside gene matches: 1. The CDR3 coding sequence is TGTGCCACCAGCAGGGGACTAGCGGCCTCCTACGAGCAGTACTTC. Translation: CATSRGLAASYEQYF.

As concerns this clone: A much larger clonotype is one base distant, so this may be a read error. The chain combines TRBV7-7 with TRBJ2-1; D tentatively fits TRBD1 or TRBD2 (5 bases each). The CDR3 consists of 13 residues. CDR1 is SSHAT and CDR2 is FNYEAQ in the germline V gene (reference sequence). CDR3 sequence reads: CASSPGKGVEQLF. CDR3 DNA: TGTGCTAGCAGCCCGGGGAAAGGGGTTGAGCAGCTCTTC.

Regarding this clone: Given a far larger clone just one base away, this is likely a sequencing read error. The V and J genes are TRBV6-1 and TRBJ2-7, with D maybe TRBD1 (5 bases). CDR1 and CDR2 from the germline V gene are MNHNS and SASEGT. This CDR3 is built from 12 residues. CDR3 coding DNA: TGTGCCAGCAGTGCCCAGGGCTACGGGCAGTACTTC. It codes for CASSAQGYGQYF.

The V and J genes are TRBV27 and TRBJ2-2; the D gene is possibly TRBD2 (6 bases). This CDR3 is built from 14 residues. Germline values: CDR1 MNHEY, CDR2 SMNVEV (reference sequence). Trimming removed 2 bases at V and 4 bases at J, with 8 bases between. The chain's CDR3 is CASSLKLATGELFF. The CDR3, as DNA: TGTGCCAGCAGTTTAAAACTAGCCACCGGGGAGCTGTTTTTT.

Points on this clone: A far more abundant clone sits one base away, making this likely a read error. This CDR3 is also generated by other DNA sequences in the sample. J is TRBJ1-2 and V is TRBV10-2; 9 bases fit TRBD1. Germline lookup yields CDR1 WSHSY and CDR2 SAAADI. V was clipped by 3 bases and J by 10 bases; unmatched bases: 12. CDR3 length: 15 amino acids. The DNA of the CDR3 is TGCGCCAGCAGTGAAGGACAGGGGTTATCCAGACTCTACACCTTC. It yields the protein CASSEGQGLSRLYTF.

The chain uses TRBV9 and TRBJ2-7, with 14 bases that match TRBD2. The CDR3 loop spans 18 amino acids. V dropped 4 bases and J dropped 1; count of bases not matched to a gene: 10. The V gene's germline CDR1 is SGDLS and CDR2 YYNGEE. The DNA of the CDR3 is TGTGCCAGCAGCCCCGGACTAGCGGGAGGCACGATATCCTACGAGCAGTACTTC. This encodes CASSPGLAGGTISYEQYF.